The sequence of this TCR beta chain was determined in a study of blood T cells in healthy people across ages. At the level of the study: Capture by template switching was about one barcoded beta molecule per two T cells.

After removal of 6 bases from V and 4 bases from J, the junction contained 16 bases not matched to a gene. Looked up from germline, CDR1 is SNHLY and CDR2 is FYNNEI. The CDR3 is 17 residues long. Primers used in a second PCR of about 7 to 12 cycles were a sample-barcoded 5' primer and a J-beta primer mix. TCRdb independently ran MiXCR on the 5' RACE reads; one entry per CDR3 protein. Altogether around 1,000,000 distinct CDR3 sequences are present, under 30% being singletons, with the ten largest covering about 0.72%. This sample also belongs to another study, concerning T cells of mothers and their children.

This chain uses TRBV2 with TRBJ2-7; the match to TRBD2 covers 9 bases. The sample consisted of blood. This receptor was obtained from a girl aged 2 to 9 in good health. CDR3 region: CASSTGLAGALGYEQYF. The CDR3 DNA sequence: TGTGCCAGCAGCACCGGTTTAGCGGGGGCCTTGGGTTACGAGCAGTACTTC.